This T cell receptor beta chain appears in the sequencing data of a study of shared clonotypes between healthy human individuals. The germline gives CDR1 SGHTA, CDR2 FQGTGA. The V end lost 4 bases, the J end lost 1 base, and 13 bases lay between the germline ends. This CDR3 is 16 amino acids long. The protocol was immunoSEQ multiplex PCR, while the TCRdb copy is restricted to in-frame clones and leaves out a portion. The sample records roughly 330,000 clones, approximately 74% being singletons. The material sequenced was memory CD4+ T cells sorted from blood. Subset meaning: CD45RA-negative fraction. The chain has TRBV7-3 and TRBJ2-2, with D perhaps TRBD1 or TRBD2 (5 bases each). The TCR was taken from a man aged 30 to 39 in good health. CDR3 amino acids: CASSSPGPMNTGELFF. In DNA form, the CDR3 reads TGTGCCAGCAGCTCCCCGGGACCTATGAACACCGGGGAGCTGTTTTTT.